This TCR beta chain comes out of a study of cytomegalovirus exposure and HLA in healthy donors. Whole-study findings and limits: A link between a missense DCLRE1C variant and TCR beta V- and J-gene trimming emerged from a later analysis.

Of note for this clone: What it recognizes is unknown.

It was with 60 Vbeta and 13 Jbeta primers that the PCR ran. Using immunoSEQ multiplex PCR, the repertoire was profiled, and TCRdb retains in-frame clones only, with some absent. The repertoire holds approximately 170,000 clones, with 80% to 85% as singletons. The origin of this receptor is a male donor in good health and CMV-seronegative. Sequenced input: PBMCs.

DNA for the CDR3: TGCGCCAGCGCCGAGGGGACAGGGTTTTATGAGCAGTACTTC. This sequence encodes CASAEGTGFYEQYF. The rearrangement uses TRBV10-1 and TRBJ2-7; 9 positions match TRBD1. CDR3 length: 14 amino acids. CDR1 and CDR2 (germline): WNHNN, SYGVQD (reference sequence). Trimming took 8 bases from V and 7 from J; bases not matched to a gene: 12.